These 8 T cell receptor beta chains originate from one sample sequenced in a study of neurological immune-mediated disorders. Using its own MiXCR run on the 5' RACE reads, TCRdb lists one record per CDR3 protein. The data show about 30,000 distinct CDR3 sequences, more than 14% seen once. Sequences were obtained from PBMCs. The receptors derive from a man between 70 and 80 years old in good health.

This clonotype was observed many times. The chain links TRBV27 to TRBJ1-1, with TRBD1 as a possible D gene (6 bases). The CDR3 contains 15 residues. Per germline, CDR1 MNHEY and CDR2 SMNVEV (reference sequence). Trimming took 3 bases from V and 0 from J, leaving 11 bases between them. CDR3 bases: TGTGCCAGCAGTTTGGGGGGGCACATGAACACTGAAGCTTTCTTT. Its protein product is CASSLGGHMNTEAFF.

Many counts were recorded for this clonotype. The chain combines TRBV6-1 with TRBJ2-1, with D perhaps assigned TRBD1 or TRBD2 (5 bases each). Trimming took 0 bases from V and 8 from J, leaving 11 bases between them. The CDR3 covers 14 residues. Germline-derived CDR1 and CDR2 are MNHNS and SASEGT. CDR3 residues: CASSEAVRDDEQFF. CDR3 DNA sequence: TGTGCCAGCAGTGAAGCGGTCCGGGACGATGAGCAGTTCTTC.

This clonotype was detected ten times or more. The CDR3 loop reads CSAERTGRSEQYF. The DNA of the CDR3 is TGCAGTGCCGAGAGGACAGGGCGGTCCGAGCAGTACTTC. The chain combines TRBV20-1 with TRBJ2-7, with 8 bases lining up with TRBD1. J was trimmed by 6 bases and V by 6 bases; bases with no gene match: 10. There are 13 residues in the CDR3. CDR1 DFQATT and CDR2 SNEGSKA come from the germline V gene (reference sequence).

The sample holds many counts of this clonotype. The CDR3: CSAMDSPFSNEQYF. In nucleotides, the CDR3 is TGCAGTGCTATGGACAGTCCCTTTTCCAACGAGCAGTACTTC. The V call is TRBV20-1, the J call TRBJ2-7; D may be TRBD1 (6 bases). CDR1 is DFQATT and CDR2 is SNEGSKA in the germline V gene (reference sequence). The CDR3 has 14 residues. V was trimmed by 4 bases and J by 5 bases, leaving 18 bases between them.

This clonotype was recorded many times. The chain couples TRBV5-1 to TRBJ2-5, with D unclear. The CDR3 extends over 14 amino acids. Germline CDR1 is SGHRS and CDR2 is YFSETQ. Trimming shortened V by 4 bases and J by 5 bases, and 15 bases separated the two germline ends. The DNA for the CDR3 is TGCGCCAGCAGCCGCGGCTCAGATCGGGAGACCCAGTACTTC. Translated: CASSRGSDRETQYF.

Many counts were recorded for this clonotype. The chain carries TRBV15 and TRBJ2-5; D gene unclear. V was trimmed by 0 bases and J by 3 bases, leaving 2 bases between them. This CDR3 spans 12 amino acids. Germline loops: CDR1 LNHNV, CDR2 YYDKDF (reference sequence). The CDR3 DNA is TGTGCCACCAGCAGAGACAAAGAGACCCAGTACTTC. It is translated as CATSRDKETQYF.

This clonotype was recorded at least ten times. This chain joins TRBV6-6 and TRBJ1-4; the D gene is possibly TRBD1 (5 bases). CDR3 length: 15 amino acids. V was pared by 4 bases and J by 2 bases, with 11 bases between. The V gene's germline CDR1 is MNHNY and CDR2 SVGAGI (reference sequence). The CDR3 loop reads CASSSQGLTNEKLFF. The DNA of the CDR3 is TGTGCCAGCAGTTCTCAGGGTTTGACTAATGAAAAACTGTTTTTT.

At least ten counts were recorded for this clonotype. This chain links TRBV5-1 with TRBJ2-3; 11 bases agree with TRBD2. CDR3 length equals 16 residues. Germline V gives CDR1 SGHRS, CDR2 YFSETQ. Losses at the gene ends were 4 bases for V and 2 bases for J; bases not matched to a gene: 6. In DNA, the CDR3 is TGCGCCAGCAGCCTAATAGCGGGGGGGATCACAGATACGCAGTATTTT. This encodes CASSLIAGGITDTQYF.